A single sample is the source of the 24 T cell receptor beta chains below, sequenced in a study of beta chain features in type 1 diabetes (dated by TCRdb to 2016 to 2019). What the work shows at the level of the full study, not this receptor alone: A moderate but significant shortening of TCRB CDR3 length was observed in type 1 diabetes patients in all four CD4+ subsets.

The library was produced with the immunoSEQ multiplex PCR assay. The High Capacity cDNA Reverse Transcription Kit was used to reverse transcribe all of the isolated RNA, meaning that expressed TCRB transcripts were what got sequenced. The immuneACCESS repertoire file appears here via TCRdb, limited to in-frame rearrangements. These files lack a portion of the clones; in checked studies, under half of the deficit traces to unresolved V genes, and the cause of the others is not known. For this sample the table gives around 140,000 clones, of which approximately 13% were detected only once. The top ten clones comprise under 1.5% of the sample. No antigens are known for them. The sequenced sample consisted of central memory CD4+ T cells from blood. These receptors were taken from a young man with type 1 diabetes.

The rearrangement uses TRBV30 and TRBJ1-1; tentative D call: TRBD1 (5 bases). Trimming took 3 bases from V and 4 from J, leaving 21 bases between them. Germline V CDR1 and CDR2: GTSNPN, SVGIG (reference sequence). This CDR3 is built from 16 residues. CDR3 region: CAWSDPGRRTSTEAFF. CDR3 bases: TGTGCCTGGAGCGATCCGGGACGCCGAACGAGCACTGAAGCTTTCTTT.

The chain is built from TRBV7-9 and TRBJ2-7; TRBD1 agrees at 7 bases. CDR1 and CDR2 from the germline V gene are SEHNR and FQNEAQ (reference sequence). CDR3 length: 13 amino acids. The V segment lost 5 bases and the J segment 9 bases; nucleotides outside the gene matches: 10. CDR3 protein: CASSQGDTTRQYF. CDR3 DNA: TGTGCCAGCAGCCAGGGGGATACTACGAGGCAGTACTTC.

The chain carries TRBV15 and TRBJ2-7, with D unclear. The V gene's germline CDR1 is LNHNV and CDR2 YYDKDF (reference sequence). There are 13 residues in the CDR3. Deletions cut 4 bases from V and 4 bases from J, with 11 bases between. For the CDR3, the DNA is TGTGCCACCAGCATCGATCACAAGTACGAGCAGTACTTC. Protein product: CATSIDHKYEQYF.

Of note for this clone: Germline and junction disagree at one end, which may indicate a read error. The V and J genes are TRBV7-7 and TRBJ1-6; weak D call: TRBD1 (5 bases). There are 15 residues in the CDR3. Germline values: CDR1 SSHAT, CDR2 FNYEAQ (reference sequence). The CDR3 region has the DNA TGTGCTAGCAGCTTAACCGGATCCAGGGATTCACCCCTCCACTTT. Translating it yields CASSLTGSRDSPLHF. Filled out from reference TRBV7-7 and TRBJ1-6, the complete variable domain reads GAGVSQSPRYKVTKRGQDVTLRCDPISSHATLYWYQQALGQGPEFLTYFNYEAQPDKSGLPSDRFSAERPEGSISTLTIQRTEQRDSAMYRCASSLTGSRDSPLHFGNGTRLTVT.

The genes are TRBV9 and TRBJ1-3; the D gene is possibly TRBD1 (5 bases). The V gene lost 0 bases and the J gene lost 0 bases, with 13 bases spanning the gap. The V gene's germline CDR1 is SGDLS and CDR2 YYNGEE. The CDR3 is 17 amino acids. The CDR3, as DNA: TGTGCCAGCAGCGTAGCCCCCTCCGGGACCTCTGGAAACACCATATATTTT. Residues: CASSVAPSGTSGNTIYF.

This clone was seen only a few times. The chain couples TRBV5-1 to TRBJ2-7; D gene ambiguous. Germline CDR1 reads SGHRS; CDR2 reads YFSETQ. Between the trimmed V and J ends, which lost 4 bases and 4 bases, there was a span of 18 bases. This CDR3 has 15 amino acids. The CDR3 nucleotides read TGCGCCAGCAGCCCTAGAGAGACCGGAATGTACGAGCAGTACTTC. It codes for CASSPRETGMYEQYF.

Only a few counts were recorded for this clone. The chain recombines TRBV5-1 with TRBJ1-2, with 7 bases fitting TRBD1. V trimming: 4 bases; J trimming: 4 bases; junction bases outside the gene matches: 7. From germline, CDR1 is SGHRS and CDR2 YFSETQ. This CDR3 has 14 residues. The CDR3 spells CASSQGTEGYGYTF. Here the CDR3 DNA reads TGCGCCAGCAGCCAAGGGACAGAAGGCTATGGCTACACCTTC.

J is TRBJ1-1 and V is TRBV7-9; 7 bases are shared with TRBD1. CDR3 length equals 14 residues. Germline lookup yields CDR1 SEHNR and CDR2 FQNEAQ (reference sequence). Unmatched junction bases numbered 0, after V lost 1 base and J lost 1 base. This chain's CDR3 is CASSLDRGNTEAFF. CDR3 in DNA: TGTGCCAGCAGCTTAGACAGGGGGAACACTGAAGCTTTCTTT.

J is TRBJ2-7 and V is TRBV5-4, with D possibly called TRBD1 or TRBD2 (5 bases each). CDR1 and CDR2 (germline): SGHNT, YYREEE (reference sequence). Trimming cost V 5 bases and J 3 bases, with 18 bases left between them. The CDR3 totals 15 residues. The CDR3 is CASSHRGGPNYEQYF. The CDR3 region has the DNA TGTGCCAGCAGTCACCGTGGGGGTCCAAACTACGAGCAGTACTTC.

The rearrangement links TRBV9 to TRBJ2-2; tentatively, D is TRBD1 (5 bases). The CDR3 runs 15 residues. Looked up from germline, CDR1 is SGDLS and CDR2 is YYNGEE. Trimming removed 5 bases from V and 0 bases from J, with 11 bases in between. The chain's CDR3 is CASSTTASNTGELFF. CDR3 bases: TGTGCCAGCAGTACGACAGCGTCGAACACCGGGGAGCTGTTTTTT.

This clone was observed a handful of times. The chain links TRBV14 to TRBJ1-1; no clear D gene. The CDR3 is made up of 13 amino acids. V dropped 0 bases and J dropped 5 bases, with 7 bases sitting between them. The germline gives CDR1 SGHDN, CDR2 FVKESK. In DNA form, the CDR3 reads TGTGCCAGCAGCCAAGATATGCGGACTGAAGCTTTCTTT. Protein: CASSQDMRTEAFF.

This chain uses TRBV11-2 with TRBJ2-3; 9 nucleotides match TRBD2. CDR1 and CDR2 (germline): SGHAT, FQNNGV. J was trimmed by 1 base and V by 1 base; bases with no gene match: 3. The CDR3 runs to 16 residues. CDR3 DNA: TGTGCCAGCAGCTTAGGGGAGCGGGGGGGCACAGATACGCAGTATTTT. This sequence encodes CASSLGERGGTDTQYF.

The chain recombines TRBV19 with TRBJ2-2, with a tentative D call TRBD2 (5 bases). V was shortened by 7 bases and J by 6 bases, with 15 bases between the two germline ends. Germline loops: CDR1 LNHDA, CDR2 SQIVND (reference sequence). CDR3 length: 14 amino acids. The CDR3: CASIEGSGPGELFF. DNA of the CDR3: TGTGCCAGTATCGAGGGCAGCGGCCCCGGGGAGCTGTTTTTT.

This clone was counted between two and nine times. A read error is possible here, since a much larger clone lies one base away. The V call is TRBV11-3, the J call TRBJ2-3; no definite D call. Deletions cut 2 bases from V and 3 bases from J, with 3 bases between. Germline V lookup: CDR1 SGHNT, CDR2 YENEEA. CDR3 length: 12 residues. CDR3 protein: CASSLQTDTQYF. The CDR3 nucleotides read TGTGCCAGCAGCTTACAAACAGATACGCAGTATTTT. The full variable domain, completed using reference TRBV11-3 and TRBJ2-3, is EAGVVQSPRYKIIEKKQPVAFWCNPISGHNTLYWYLQNLGQGPELLIRYENEEAVDDSQLPKDRFSAERLKGVDSTLKIQPAELGDSAVYLCASSLQTDTQYFGPGTRLTVL.

The V gene is TRBV19, the J gene TRBJ1-2, with 8 bases fitting TRBD1. The CDR3 has 13 residues. Germline CDR1 and CDR2: LNHDA and SQIVND (reference sequence). CDR3: CGTLDRENYGYTF. CDR3 coding DNA: TGTGGGACCTTGGACAGGGAAAACTATGGCTACACCTTC. Full variable domain (remainder filled in from reference TRBV19 and TRBJ1-2): DGGITQSPKYLFRKEGQNVTLSCEQNLNHDAMYWYRQDPGQGLRLIYYSQIVNDFQKGDIAEGYSVSREKKESFPLTVTSAQKNPTAFYLCGTLDRENYGYTFGSGTRLTVV.

This chain uses TRBV18 with TRBJ2-7; 7 bases match TRBD1. V gave up 0 bases and J gave up 4 bases; unmatched junction bases: 3. CDR3 length: 14 amino acids. Germline CDR1 reads KGHSH; CDR2 reads LQKENI. The CDR3 loop reads CASSPPGQLYEQYF. In DNA, the CDR3 is TGTGCCAGCTCACCACCGGGACAGCTATACGAGCAGTACTTC.

This clone has a handful of counts. J is TRBJ1-6 and V is TRBV5-1; D remains ambiguous. Between the trimmed V and J ends, which lost 3 bases and 14 bases, there was a span of 18 bases. The CDR3 consists of 14 residues. From germline, CDR1 is SGHRS and CDR2 YFSETQ. CDR3: CASSSLPGLDTLHF. The CDR3 DNA follows: TGCGCCAGCAGCTCGCTCCCGGGCCTCGACACCCTCCACTTT.

The sample holds a few counts of this clone. The chain joins TRBV18 to TRBJ1-6; no clear D. The CDR3 totals 14 residues. V lost 4 bases and J lost 9, with 13 bases in between. Germline V gene lookup returns CDR1 KGHSH and CDR2 LQKENI. The CDR3 sequence: CASSQDEGGSPLHF. As DNA, the CDR3 is TGTGCCAGCTCACAGGATGAGGGTGGTTCACCCCTCCACTTT. Supplemented by reference TRBV18 and TRBJ1-6, the full variable domain reads NAGVMQNPRHLVRRRGQEARLRCSPMKGHSHVYWYRQLPEEGLKFMVYLQKENIIDESGMPKERFSAEFPKEGPSILRIQQVVRGDSAAYFCASSQDEGGSPLHFGNGTRLTVT.

V usage is TRBV6-5 and J usage is TRBJ1-2; D is ambiguous. The germline V and J ends were trimmed by 6 bases and 2 bases, with 10 bases remaining between them. The CDR3 sequence is 13 residues long. CDR1 MNHEY and CDR2 SVGAGI come from the germline V gene. CDR3 sequence reads: CASSPDSNYGYTF. CDR3 nucleotide sequence: TGTGCCAGCAGCCCCGATTCAAACTATGGCTACACCTTC.

This sequence joins TRBV25-1 and TRBJ2-1; the D call may be TRBD1 or TRBD2 (6 bases each). Between the trimmed V and J ends, which lost 3 bases and 7 bases, there was a span of 16 bases. Germline V gives CDR1 MGHDK, CDR2 SYGVNS. The length of the CDR3 is 15 residues. The CDR3 protein is CASSDGGDNWNEQFF. Here the CDR3 DNA reads TGTGCCAGCAGTGATGGAGGGGACAATTGGAATGAGCAGTTCTTC.

The chain recombines TRBV5-1 with TRBJ1-2, with 7 bases identical to TRBD1. This CDR3 contains 14 residues. Germline CDR1 and CDR2: SGHRS and YFSETQ. V lost 4 bases and J lost 8; bases outside the gene matches: 11. Here the CDR3 reads CASSPRDSRVGYTF. The CDR3 nucleotides are TGCGCCAGCAGCCCGAGGGACAGTAGAGTAGGCTACACCTTC.

This chain connects TRBV5-1 to TRBJ2-5; D is ambiguous. CDR1 and CDR2 from the germline V gene are SGHRS and YFSETQ. Trimming removed 0 bases from V and 5 bases from J, with 20 bases in between. This CDR3 is built from 17 residues. The CDR3 sequence: CASSLGPAPGPGETQYF. In nucleotides, the CDR3 is TGCGCCAGCAGCTTGGGACCAGCACCGGGCCCTGGGGAGACCCAGTACTTC.

CDR3 sequence reads: CASSHFGEQYF. The CDR3 DNA is TGCGCCAGCAGCCATTTTGGCGAGCAGTACTTC. The chain combines TRBV4-3 with TRBJ2-7, with D unresolved. The CDR3 loop spans 11 amino acids. From germline, CDR1 is LGHNA and CDR2 YSLEER. Deletions cut 3 bases from V and 6 bases from J, with 6 bases between.

The chain uses TRBV15 and TRBJ1-4; D gene unclear. The CDR3 has 13 residues. V shed 0 bases and J shed 10 bases, with 9 bases lying between them. The germline gives CDR1 LNHNV, CDR2 YYDKDF (reference sequence). CDR3 loop: CATSRDIWGKLFF. CDR3 in DNA: TGTGCCACCAGCAGAGATATTTGGGGAAAACTGTTTTTT.